The text below deals with one T cell receptor (beta chain). Its cognate antigen has yet to be identified. No base-level quality is on record; no much larger clone is a single base apart. Including the terminal cysteine and phenylalanine, the CDR3 comprises 15 residues. This entry keeps only the CDR3 DNA: 45 bases, framed from base 1. Clipping removes 5 bases from V and 4 bases from J, with 8 as the unmatched junction base count. CDR1 and CDR2 are read off the germline V gene as SGHRS and YFSETQ. The sample belongs to a study of blood T cell repertoires in COVID-19 (dated by TCRdb to the early 2020s). Study-level background: Samples covering the acute and convalescent phases of COVID-19 were provided by collaborators in the United States, Italy and Spain. The material from the prospective study consisted of cDNA or gDNA derived from T cells, B-cell-depleted T cells, or PBMCs. Subjects who had been exposed to COVID-19, were actively infected with it, or had recovered from it provided the deeply sampled blood TCRbeta repertoires that made up the dataset. The repertoires were released in a freely available public database intended as a resource for research on the immune response to SARS-CoV-2. Samples came from the ongoing ImmuneRACE study (first 160 participants) plus 1,254 subjects from 6 global collaborators. Sample metadata almost always included a de-identified subject ID, COVID-19 status, age in years and sex. Where available, HLA class I and class II types were taken from metadata supplied by the sample provider and were not determined by assay-based typing.

Enrolling through a virtual design, the prospective study's participants ranged in age from roughly 18 to 89 years and lived across 24 United States geographic areas. To assign participants to cohorts, the prospective study relied on clinical history that participants themselves reported in a screening survey and a study questionnaire. Exposed participants were defined as having been in contact with someone with a PCR-confirmed or clinician-diagnosed COVID-19 case within 2 weeks of study entry. In the prospective study, mobile phlebotomists collected whole blood, serum and a nasopharyngeal or oropharyngeal swab from each participant. Over a roughly 2-month period, participants in the prospective study had the option of providing additional blood draws and questionnaires. Before DNA extraction, blood samples from the prospective study were shipped at room temperature or frozen. What the authors observed across the whole study: How much clinical and demographic metadata was included differed by source and by participant, and the metadata was provided uncurated.

The immunoSEQ Assay, a bias-controlled multiplex PCR, was used to amplify TCRbeta CDR3 regions from genomic DNA. The study's processing was this. The number of nucleated cells in each sample was estimated by amplification of reference gene primers within the assay. To quantify the absolute abundance of each unique TCRbeta CDR3 rearrangement, sequence reads were collapsed and filtered. Productive Simpson clonality was computed per sample as the square root of Simpson's diversity index over productive rearrangements. Sourced from immuneACCESS, this table was stored by TCRdb with only in-frame sequences that have V and J called. A share of the clones is absent; for the studies checked, an unresolved V gene accounts for under half, and the remainder has no known explanation. Clone size and V and J calls were adopted from that table, with D and trimming inferred from the DNA. A total of 180,000 or so clones appear in this sample, 70% to 80% of them only once. The ten largest clones capture roughly 14% of the sample.

The chain is assembled from TRBV5-1 and TRBJ2-3; 9 bases in the junction line up with TRBD2. The receptor was isolated from a man aged 55 to 70 who had been exposed to COVID-19. The sequencing input was PBMCs or T cells enriched from blood (not recorded which). CDR3 loop: CASSWGGRAADTQYF. The DNA reads TGCGCCAGCAGTTGGGGCGGGAGGGCCGCAGATACGCAGTATTTT.